This entry describes one T cell receptor beta chain. What it recognizes is unknown. The data belong to a study of cytomegalovirus exposure and HLA in healthy donors. Study outcomes and limitations: In vitro work confirmed that three CMV-associated chains recognize CMV antigens.

The CDR3 sequence is 18 residues long. CDR1 MRHNA and CDR2 SNTAGT come from the germline V gene. Trimming cost V 0 bases and J 1 base; bases outside gene matches: 9. PCR employed 60 Vbeta and 13 Jbeta primers. Using immunoSEQ multiplex PCR, the repertoire was profiled, and TCRdb retains in-frame clones only, with some absent. The sample lists 100,000 or so clones, over 75% occurring once. The material sequenced was PBMCs. This sequence joins TRBV6-4 and TRBJ2-4, with 7 bases matching TRBD1. The sequence was obtained from a man younger than 35 in good health and CMV-seronegative. The CDR3 DNA follows: TGTGCCAGCAGTGACTCGAAAAGGGGGCAATTGGCCAAAAACATTCAGTACTTC. Protein product: CASSDSKRGQLAKNIQYF.